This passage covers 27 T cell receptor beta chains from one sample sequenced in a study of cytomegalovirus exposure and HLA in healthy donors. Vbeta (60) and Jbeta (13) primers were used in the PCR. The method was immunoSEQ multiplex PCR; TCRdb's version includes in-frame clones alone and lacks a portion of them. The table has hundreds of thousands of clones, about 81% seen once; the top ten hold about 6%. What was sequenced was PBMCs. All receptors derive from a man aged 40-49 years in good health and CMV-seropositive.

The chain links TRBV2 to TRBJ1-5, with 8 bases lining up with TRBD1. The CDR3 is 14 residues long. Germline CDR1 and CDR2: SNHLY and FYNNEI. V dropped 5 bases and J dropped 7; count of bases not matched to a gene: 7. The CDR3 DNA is TGTGCCAGCAGTACGGACAGGGTAAGCCAGCCCCAGCATTTT. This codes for CASSTDRVSQPQHF.

The CDR3 protein is CASGLVRGGLYGYTF. The DNA for the CDR3 is TGTGCTAGTGGTTTGGTACGGGGAGGCCTCTATGGCTACACCTTC. V gene TRBV12-5 combines with J gene TRBJ1-2, with no clear D. Germline CDR1 and CDR2: LGHNT and FRNRAP. There are 15 residues in the CDR3. Trimming took 0 bases from V and 4 from J, leaving 12 bases between them.

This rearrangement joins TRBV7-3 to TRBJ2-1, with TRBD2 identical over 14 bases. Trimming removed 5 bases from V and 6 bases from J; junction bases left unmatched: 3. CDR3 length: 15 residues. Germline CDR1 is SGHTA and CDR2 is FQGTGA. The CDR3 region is CASSHGLAGGNEQFF. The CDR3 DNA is TGTGCCAGCAGCCATGGACTAGCGGGAGGCAATGAGCAGTTCTTC.

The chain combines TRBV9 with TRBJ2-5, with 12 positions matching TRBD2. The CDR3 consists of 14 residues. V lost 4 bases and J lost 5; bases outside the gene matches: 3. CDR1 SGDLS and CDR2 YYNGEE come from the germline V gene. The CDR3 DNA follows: TGTGCCAGCAGCCCCACTAGCGGGGGGGAGACCCAGTACTTC. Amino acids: CASSPTSGGETQYF.

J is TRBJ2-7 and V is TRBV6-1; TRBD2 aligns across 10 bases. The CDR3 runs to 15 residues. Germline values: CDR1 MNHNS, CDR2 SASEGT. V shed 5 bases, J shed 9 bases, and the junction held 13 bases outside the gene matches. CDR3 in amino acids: CASSSGTSVGSGQYV. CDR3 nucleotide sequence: TGTGCCAGCAGTTCCGGGACTAGCGTGGGTTCTGGGCAGTACGTC.

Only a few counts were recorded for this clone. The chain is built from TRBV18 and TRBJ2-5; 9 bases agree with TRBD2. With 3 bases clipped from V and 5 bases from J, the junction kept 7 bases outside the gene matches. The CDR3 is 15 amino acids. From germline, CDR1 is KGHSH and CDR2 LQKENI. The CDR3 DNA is TGTGCCAGCTCACCCGGTAGCGGGAGCGTGGAGACCCAGTACTTC. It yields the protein CASSPGSGSVETQYF.

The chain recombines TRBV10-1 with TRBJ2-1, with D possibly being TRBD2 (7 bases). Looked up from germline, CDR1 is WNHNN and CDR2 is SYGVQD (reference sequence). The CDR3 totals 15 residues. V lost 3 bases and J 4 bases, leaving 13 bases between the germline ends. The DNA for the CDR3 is TGCGCCAGCAGTGATTACGGGGGGCCTTACAATGAGCAGTTCTTC. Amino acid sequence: CASSDYGGPYNEQFF.

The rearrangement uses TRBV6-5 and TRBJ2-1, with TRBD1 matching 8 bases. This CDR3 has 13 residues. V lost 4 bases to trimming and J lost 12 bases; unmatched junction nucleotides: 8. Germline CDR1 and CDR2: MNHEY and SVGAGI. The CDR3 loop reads CASSFGPGTGQFF. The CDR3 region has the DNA TGTGCCAGCAGTTTTGGCCCCGGGACAGGGCAGTTCTTC.

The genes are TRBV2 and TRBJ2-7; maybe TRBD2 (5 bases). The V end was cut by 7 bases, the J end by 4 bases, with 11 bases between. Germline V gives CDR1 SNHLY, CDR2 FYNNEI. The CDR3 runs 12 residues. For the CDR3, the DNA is TGTGCCAGCAACGATGGGAGTTACGAGCAGTACTTC. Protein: CASNDGSYEQYF.

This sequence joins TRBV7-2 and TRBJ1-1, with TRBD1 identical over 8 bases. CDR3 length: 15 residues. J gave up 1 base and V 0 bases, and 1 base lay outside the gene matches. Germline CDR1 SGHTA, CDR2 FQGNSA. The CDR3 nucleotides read TGTGCCAGCAGCTTAGCCACAGGGGGGAACACTGAAGCTTTCTTT. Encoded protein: CASSLATGGNTEAFF.

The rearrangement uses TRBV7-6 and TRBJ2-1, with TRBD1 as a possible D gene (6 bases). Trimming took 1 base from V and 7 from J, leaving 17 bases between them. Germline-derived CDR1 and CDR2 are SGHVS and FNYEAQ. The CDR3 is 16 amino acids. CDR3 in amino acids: CASSLVSRQVWNEQFF. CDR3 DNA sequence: TGTGCCAGCAGCTTAGTTAGCCGACAGGTTTGGAATGAGCAGTTCTTC. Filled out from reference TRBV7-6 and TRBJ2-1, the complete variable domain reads GAGVSQSPRYKVTKRGQDVALRCDPISGHVSLYWYRQALGQGPEFLTYFNYEAQQDKSGLPNDRFSAERPEGSISTLTIQRTEQRDSAMYRCASSLVSRQVWNEQFFGPGTRLTVL.

The CDR3 DNA follows: TGTGCCAGCAGCCTCGGACAGGGGGCTGGGGCCAACGTCCTGACTTTC. The encoded protein is CASSLGQGAGANVLTF. The rearrangement uses TRBV7-9 and TRBJ2-6, with 10 bases lining up with TRBD1. The CDR3 has 16 amino acids. The V gene end was trimmed by 5 bases and the J gene end by 2 bases; junction bases not matched to a gene: 3. The germline V gene has CDR1 SEHNR and CDR2 FQNEAQ (reference sequence). Combining the CDR3 with reference TRBV7-9 and TRBJ2-6 gives the whole variable domain DTGVSQNPRHKITKRGQNVTFRCDPISEHNRLYWYRQTLGQGPEFLTYFQNEAQLEKSRLLSDRFSAERPKGSFSTLEIQRTEQGDSAMYLCASSLGQGAGANVLTFGAGSRLTVL.

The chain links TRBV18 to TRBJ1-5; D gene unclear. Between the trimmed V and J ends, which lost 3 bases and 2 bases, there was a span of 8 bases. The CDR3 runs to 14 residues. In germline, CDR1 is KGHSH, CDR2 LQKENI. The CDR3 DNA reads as TGTGCCAGCTCACCGAGTCGGGGCAATCAGCCCCAGCATTTT. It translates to CASSPSRGNQPQHF.

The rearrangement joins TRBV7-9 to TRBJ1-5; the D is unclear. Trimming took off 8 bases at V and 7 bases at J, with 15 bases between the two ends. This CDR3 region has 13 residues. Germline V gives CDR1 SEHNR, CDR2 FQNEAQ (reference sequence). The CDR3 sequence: CASPPQLRQPQHF. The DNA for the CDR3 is TGTGCCAGCCCCCCCCAGTTACGACAGCCCCAGCATTTT.

The CDR3 loop is CASSMRDRGNEKLFF. CDR3 DNA: TGTGCCAGCAGCATGAGGGACAGGGGTAATGAAAAACTGTTTTTT. This sequence joins TRBV13 and TRBJ1-4, with 10 bases fitting TRBD1. Germline lookup yields CDR1 PRHDT and CDR2 FYEKMQ (reference sequence). This CDR3 contains 15 residues. With 5 bases clipped from V and 4 bases from J, the junction kept 4 bases outside the gene matches.

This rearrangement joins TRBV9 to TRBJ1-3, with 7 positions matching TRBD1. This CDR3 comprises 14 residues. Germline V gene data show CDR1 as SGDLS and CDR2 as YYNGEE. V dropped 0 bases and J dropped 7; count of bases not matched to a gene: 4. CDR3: CASSVEDRANTIYF. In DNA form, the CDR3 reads TGTGCCAGCAGCGTAGAAGACAGGGCGAACACCATATATTTT.

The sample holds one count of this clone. The CDR3 DNA follows: TGTGCCAGTAGTATAGTGGCTAGCGCCTACAATGAGCAGTTCTTC. Protein product: CASSIVASAYNEQFF. The chain recombines TRBV19 with TRBJ2-1, with D tentatively TRBD2 (6 bases). The germline V gene has CDR1 LNHDA and CDR2 SQIVND (reference sequence). The CDR3 has 15 amino acids. V was trimmed by 1 base and J by 2 bases, leaving 9 bases between them.

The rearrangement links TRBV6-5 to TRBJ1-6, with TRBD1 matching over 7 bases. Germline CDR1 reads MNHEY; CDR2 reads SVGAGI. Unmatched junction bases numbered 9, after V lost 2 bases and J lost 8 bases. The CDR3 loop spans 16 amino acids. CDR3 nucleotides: TGTGCCAGCAGTTACACCCCCGACAGGGAGCATTCACCCCTCCACTTT. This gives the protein CASSYTPDREHSPLHF.

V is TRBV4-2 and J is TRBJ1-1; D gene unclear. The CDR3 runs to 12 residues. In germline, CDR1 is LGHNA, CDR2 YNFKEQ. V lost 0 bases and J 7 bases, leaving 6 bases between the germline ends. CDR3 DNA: TGTGCCAGCAGCCAAGAGGACTATGAAGCTTTCTTT. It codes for CASSQEDYEAFF.

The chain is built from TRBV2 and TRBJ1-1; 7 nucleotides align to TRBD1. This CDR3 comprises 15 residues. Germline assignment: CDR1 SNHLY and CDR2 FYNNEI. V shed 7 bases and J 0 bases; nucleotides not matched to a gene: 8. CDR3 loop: CASTRQGALNTEAFF. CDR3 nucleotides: TGTGCCAGCACCAGACAGGGAGCCTTGAACACTGAAGCTTTCTTT.

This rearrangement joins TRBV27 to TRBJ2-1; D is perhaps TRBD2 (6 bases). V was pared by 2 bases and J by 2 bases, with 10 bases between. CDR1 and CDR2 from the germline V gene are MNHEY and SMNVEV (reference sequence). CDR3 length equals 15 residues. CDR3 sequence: CASSLSLAPYNEQFF. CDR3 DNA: TGTGCCAGCAGTTTAAGCCTAGCGCCCTACAATGAGCAGTTCTTC.

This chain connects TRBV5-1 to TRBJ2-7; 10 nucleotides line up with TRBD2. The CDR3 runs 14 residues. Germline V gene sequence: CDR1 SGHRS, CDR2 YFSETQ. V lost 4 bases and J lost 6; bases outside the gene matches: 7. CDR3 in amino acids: CASSGLAGVAEQYF. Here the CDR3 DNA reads TGCGCCAGCAGCGGCCTAGCGGGAGTTGCCGAGCAGTACTTC.

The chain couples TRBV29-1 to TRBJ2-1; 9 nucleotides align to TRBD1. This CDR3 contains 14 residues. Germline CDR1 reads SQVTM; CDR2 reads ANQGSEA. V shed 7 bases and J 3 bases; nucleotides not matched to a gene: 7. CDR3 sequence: CSGRDRDFYNEQFF. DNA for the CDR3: TGCAGCGGCCGGGACAGGGACTTCTACAATGAGCAGTTCTTC.

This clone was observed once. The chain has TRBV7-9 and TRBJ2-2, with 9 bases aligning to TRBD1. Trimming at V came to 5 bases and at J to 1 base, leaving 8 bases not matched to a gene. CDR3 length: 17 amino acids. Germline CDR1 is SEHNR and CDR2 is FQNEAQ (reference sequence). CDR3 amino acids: CASSPTGTGKNTGELFF. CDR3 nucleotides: TGTGCCAGCAGCCCGACCGGGACAGGGAAGAACACCGGGGAGCTGTTTTTT.

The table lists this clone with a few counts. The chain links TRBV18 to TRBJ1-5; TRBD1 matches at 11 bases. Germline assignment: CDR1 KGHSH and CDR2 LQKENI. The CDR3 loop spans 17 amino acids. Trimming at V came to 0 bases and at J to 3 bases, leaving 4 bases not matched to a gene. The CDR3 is CASSPPRTGGFNQPQHF. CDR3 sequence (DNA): TGTGCCAGCTCACCACCGAGGACAGGGGGCTTCAATCAGCCCCAGCATTTT.

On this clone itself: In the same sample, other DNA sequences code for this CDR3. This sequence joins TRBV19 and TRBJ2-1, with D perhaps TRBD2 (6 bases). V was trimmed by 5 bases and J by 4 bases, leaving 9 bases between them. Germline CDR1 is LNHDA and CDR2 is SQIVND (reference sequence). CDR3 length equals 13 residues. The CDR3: CASSPRGYNEQFF. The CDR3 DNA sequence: TGTGCCAGTAGTCCGCGGGGTTACAATGAGCAGTTCTTC.

CDR3 sequence: CLTQAGGLKMAQYF. Here the CDR3 DNA reads TGTCTAACGCAGGCGGGAGGATTGAAAATGGCGCAGTATTTT. This sequence joins TRBV28 and TRBJ2-3; 8 positions match TRBD2. The CDR3 loop spans 14 amino acids. From germline, CDR1 is MDHEN and CDR2 SYDVKM.